Listed here is a single T cell receptor beta chain. Its target antigen remains unknown. No base quality values were provided; no much bigger clone lies one nucleotide off. The CDR1 and CDR2 encoded by the germline V gene are SGHRS and YFSETQ. The CDR3 runs 16 residues from the cysteine to the phenylalanine. The kept DNA is CDR3 alone, 48 bases in frame from the first base. Unmatched junction bases come to 7, with V trimmed by 0 bases and J by 4 bases. The sample is drawn from a study of cytomegalovirus exposure and HLA in healthy donors (TCRdb year 2017). Context from the whole study: In an earlier analysis of under 600 of the donors, 276 Gb of sequence data and approximately 120 million unique TCR beta sequences from approximately 180 million T cells were reported. An early release covering about 600 HLA-typed donors comprised approximately 290 gigabases of sequencing data and tens of millions of unique TCR sequences. Of the 398 genotyped donors, over 65% fell in the genetic ancestry cluster associated with self-reported Caucasian donors. The study aimed to test whether cataloging public T cell receptors could reveal signatures of past pathogen exposure. The T cell repertoires of 700 or so subjects were profiled by immunosequencing and related to cytomegalovirus serostatus. In addition to the first cohort of approximately 650 subjects, a separate validation cohort of 120 different subjects was used. To predict cytomegalovirus infection status, the study combined high-throughput TCR immunosequencing, statistical association of individual TCRs with disease status, and machine learning. In a later analysis, previously published TCR beta repertoires from hundreds of donors were re-analyzed and high-resolution HLA genotyping was added so that TCR occurrence patterns could be studied. In the later analysis, no new phenotypic data were used to find candidate immune exposures; instead, reliance was placed on TCR beta sequences and their occurrence across donors. An earlier analysis of several hundred of the donors applied high-throughput TCR beta sequencing to assess whether each TCR beta V gene segment acted as functional or pseudogenic. Donor age, sex, ethnicity and CMV serostatus were collected together with the repertoire data. A later genetic analysis took genome-wide SNP genotypes for about 55% of the 666 donors and used that subset as a discovery cohort. Every repertoire in the discovery cohort had been generated on one and the same sequencing platform. HLA typing covered class I and class II loci at four-digit resolution. The number of typed donors differed by locus: roughly 629-640 for A, B, C, DRB1 and DQB1; about 520 for DQA1; 600 to 610 for DPA1; and about 450 for DPB1. Four to six DR-DQ haplotypes were handled as single units for association and clustering, since linkage in the cohort was strong. Among almost 400 genotyped donors of the cohort, an average of 235,054 unique TCR beta nucleotide sequences were sequenced per donor, around 20% of them non-productive. Paper-wide results and their limitations: Because counts were too low, about 15 rarely observed V segments, including chromosome 9 orphons, were left out of the earlier analysis of approximately 500 of the donors. A later analysis found that TCR association rates varied across HLA loci, with DRB1 alleles showing the most associated TCRs and HLA-C alleles the fewest. The authors suggested that the approach could potentially be generalized to other disease states and immunological phenotypes. Broadly in line with IMGT annotations, most TCR beta V segments showed up in productive rearrangements about 90% or about 30% of the time in an earlier analysis of under 700 of the donors. A few of the identified cytomegalovirus-associated TCR beta chains were confirmed in vitro to be specific for cytomegalovirus antigens. A further reported finding was that TCR beta sequences accurately predicted the HLA-A and HLA-B alleles for most subjects in the first cohort. A cluster of highly shared sequence variants was judged likely to be a technical artifact of the sequencing pipeline. An association between a missense DCLRE1C variant and V-gene and J-gene trimming of TCR beta chains was found in a later genetic analysis and replicated in an independent cohort. In a later analysis, 15,000 to 20,000 TCR beta sequences were associated with specific HLA alleles at a false discovery rate of 0.05. Linkage disequilibrium might explain the correlated functional status among segregating V segments, but an unknown experimental factor could not be excluded. The classifier was reported to diagnose cytomegalovirus status with high specificity and sensitivity in both the original and validation cohorts. The 87-base-pair reads could not distinguish some IMGT-functional V segments, including TRBV6-2 and TRBV6-3, so those segments were excluded. Several of the top co-occurrence clusters appeared to be linked to parvovirus B19, influenza, CMV and Epstein-Barr virus, according to a later analysis. The study gave a list of about 150 TCR beta chains associated with cytomegalovirus. Strong co-occurrence of HLA alleles, especially DR and DQ, made assigning TCR associations to individual alleles difficult. In a later genetic analysis, fewer N-insertions in productive TCRs were reported among donors in an Asian-associated ancestry cluster than the approximately 630-donor mean. A later analysis found that HLA-associated TCR beta chains were more clonally expanded and had lower generation probabilities than equally common non-associated chains. Because some donors lacked HLA typing at each locus, the association tests relied only on the typed subset. Immune exposure information for the cohort was limited to CMV serostatus. In this cohort, only TCR beta chains were sequenced, and detectable features were limited by the absence of alpha or paired-chain data. Roughly uniform sequencing depth across donors was assumed in presence/absence analyses, although this assumption may not hold. According to a later analysis, most CMV-associated TCR beta chains appeared to be HLA-restricted, and the HLA associations seemed to be driven largely by CMV exposure. While some public TCRs were present in many individuals, most TCR sequences turned up only very rarely across donors.

The library was built by means of the immunoSEQ multiplex PCR assay. For the multiplex PCR, a mixture combining 60 forward primers for TCR Vbeta segments and 13 reverse primers for TCR Jbeta segments was used. The CDR3 region of rearranged TCR beta genes was amplified from genomic DNA by a multiplex PCR assay. The Illumina HiSeq System was used to sequence the amplified TCR beta libraries as 87-base-pair reads. Regarding the original processing steps: Across the 670 or so repertoires, a later analysis counted some 80 million unique TCR beta chains, about 10 million of which were shared by at least two donors. A nearest-neighbor algorithm error-corrected the raw reads and collapsed the reads into unique sequences, merging closely related sequences to remove PCR and sequencing errors. V, D and J gene segments were assigned by aligning CDR3 sequences to IMGT reference sequences. For a sequence to be retained, a match of at least six nucleotides was required to both a V gene segment and a J gene segment. Rearrangements were classified as productive when the CDR3 lacked stop codons and remained in frame with V and J, and all other rearrangements were classified as non-productive. Following IMGT convention, CDR3 was defined as the stretch from the second conserved V-encoded cysteine to the conserved J-encoded phenylalanine. The earlier analysis of some 550 of the donors excluded any sequence lacking an unambiguous match to a single V gene segment. An earlier analysis of 500 to 700 of the donors classified V segments as functional when productive rearrangements were above 56.7% and as segregating when the standard deviation between donors was above 5%. A statistical classification framework was developed to diagnose cytomegalovirus status using the catalog of TCR beta chain sequences. A later analysis assigned V and J genes by comparing TCR nucleotide sequences with IMGT/GENE-DB human TR gene sequences. In a later analysis, CDR3 sequences and most-parsimonious VDJ recombination scenarios were assigned using the TCRdist pipeline. In a later analysis, each TCR beta chain was defined by its CDR3 amino acid sequence together with its V-gene family, and reads lacking a unique V-gene family were excluded. To address suspected cross-contamination and a sequencing artifact, a later analysis removed over 500 highly shared, low-generation-probability nucleotide sequences. In a later analysis, a clonal expansion index was calculated for each public chain from normalized within-repertoire ranks of inferred template counts. In a later analysis, generation probabilities were computed with a VDJ recombination model fitted to out-of-frame rearrangements, and the resulting probabilities were checked against IGoR. Hypergeometric tests were used in a later analysis to score TCR-TCR, TCR-HLA and TCR-CMV co-occurrence, with a repertoire-size bias correction applied to the TCR pairs. A later analysis estimated false discovery rates by permuting HLA or CMV assignments 20 times. In a later analysis, co-occurring TCRs were grouped using DBSCAN, and TCRdist sequence similarity was added for clustering within HLA-allele-positive subsets. Co-occurrence clustering excluded repertoires with fewer than 30,000 or more than 120,000 public chains, plus five with anomalous nucleotide sharing. The table was pulled from immuneACCESS by TCRdb, which kept in-frame rearrangements only. Such tables lose some clones; where checked, under half of the loss comes from unresolved V genes, and the rest has no known cause. V, J and clone size were drawn from that table, and D and trimming were deduced from the DNA. The table for this sample lists roughly 190,000 clones; 75% to 90% of them were counted only once. About 1% of the sample lies in the top ten.

The cohort comprised under 700 healthy bone marrow donors. At the time of sampling, all cohort members were nominally healthy, though unrecorded immune exposures were likely present. The donor was CMV seronegative and was included in the group of several hundred seronegative cohort members. A peripheral blood sample was collected from each donor, and TCR beta sequencing was performed on peripheral blood mononuclear cells. The Qiagen DNeasy Blood Extraction Kit was used to extract genomic DNA from the blood cell samples. The clonotype comes from a boy aged 2-15 years in good health and CMV-seronegative. Here the chain combines TRBV5-1 and TRBJ2-7, and TRBD1 matches 10 of the central bases. Sequenced input: PBMCs. The CDR3 here reads CASSLEGTGAPYEQYF. The DNA sequence is as follows: TGCGCCAGCAGCTTGGAAGGGACAGGGGCCCCTTACGAGCAGTACTTC.